These 9 T cell receptor beta chains came from one sample sequenced in a study of a mutant IDH1 vaccine in newly diagnosed glioma (dated by TCRdb to the early 2020s). Their recognized antigens are unknown. The library was made by the immunoSEQ multiplex PCR assay. TCRdb provides this immuneACCESS table in a form limited to in-frame rearrangements. Some clones are lacking; in checked studies, under half of them reflect an unresolved V gene, and why the rest are absent is not known. The sample table shows roughly 62,000 clones, and roughly four fifths are seen once. Of the sample, nearly 7.5% is held by the ten largest clones. What this sample's time point label stands for: week 5, during vaccination. A 20-mer mutant IDH1 peptide at 300 micrograms in Montanide made up each vaccine dose, which was injected subcutaneously together with topical imiquimod. This specimen was PBMCs, taken from a glioma patient whose treatment included an IDH1 peptide vaccine. These receptors all stem from a woman aged 45-60 years with glioma.

The chain combines TRBV7-9 with TRBJ1-1; 8 bases are shared with TRBD1. The CDR3 runs 14 residues. Germline lookup yields CDR1 SEHNR and CDR2 FQNEAQ (reference sequence). Losses at the gene ends were 1 base for V and 7 bases for J; bases not matched to a gene: 5. The CDR3 sequence: CASSLDRGSDEAFF. In DNA form, the CDR3 reads TGTGCCAGCAGCTTAGACAGGGGGTCGGATGAAGCTTTCTTT.

The CDR3 sequence is CASTGQSSYNSPLHF. The CDR3 coding sequence is TGTGCCAGCACTGGGCAGAGCTCCTATAATTCACCCCTCCACTTT. The chain recombines TRBV6-1 with TRBJ1-6, with D hard to call. CDR1 and CDR2 (germline): MNHNS, SASEGT. Trimming shortened V by 7 bases and J by 0 bases, and 10 bases separated the two germline ends. The CDR3 contains 15 residues.

The CDR3, as DNA: TGTGCCAGCTCAGCGTCGACAGGGTCTGGGGTCGAGCAGTACTTC. Amino acids: CASSASTGSGVEQYF. The rearrangement links TRBV18 to TRBJ2-7; 7 bases are shared with TRBD1. Germline loops: CDR1 KGHSH, CDR2 LQKENI. CDR3 size: 15 residues. The V and J ends lost 5 bases and 6 bases, in that order; junction bases with no gene match: 13. Full variable domain (remainder filled in from reference TRBV18 and TRBJ2-7): NAGVMQNPRHLVRRRGQEARLRCSPMKGHSHVYWYRQLPEEGLKFMVYLQKENIIDESGMPKERFSAEFPKEGPSILRIQQVVRGDSAAYFCASSASTGSGVEQYFGPGTRLTVT.

The rearrangement joins TRBV7-9 to TRBJ1-1; no definite D call. CDR3 length: 15 residues. V was pared by 5 bases and J by 0 bases, with 13 bases between. Looked up from germline, CDR1 is SEHNR and CDR2 is FQNEAQ (reference sequence). The CDR3 loop is CASSLRGQLNTEAFF. The CDR3 DNA sequence: TGTGCCAGCAGCCTCCGAGGGCAGCTGAACACTGAAGCTTTCTTT.

V usage is TRBV5-4 and J usage is TRBJ2-5; the D call may be TRBD1 or TRBD2 (5 bases each). CDR1 and CDR2 (germline): SGHNT, YYREEE (reference sequence). The CDR3 spans 14 residues. Trimming removed 3 bases from V and 4 bases from J, with 13 bases in between. For the CDR3, the DNA is TGTGCCAGCAGCTCTCCGGGACGGCGAGAGACCCAGTACTTC. Its protein product is CASSSPGRRETQYF.

The chain recombines TRBV4-3 with TRBJ1-2; D not resolved. CDR3 length: 13 amino acids. Per the germline V gene, CDR1 is LGHNA and CDR2 is YSLEER. V lost 4 bases, J lost 4 bases, and 10 bases lay in between. The CDR3 protein is CASSPENRYGYTF. For the CDR3, the DNA is TGCGCCAGCAGCCCAGAGAACCGCTATGGCTACACCTTC.

The chain combines TRBV27 with TRBJ2-3; no clear D. The germline V gene encodes CDR1 MNHEY and CDR2 SMNVEV (reference sequence). This CDR3 is 13 amino acids long. Trimming pared 2 bases from V and 4 bases from J, leaving 7 bases between. CDR3 sequence reads: CASSLRTADTQYF. The CDR3 DNA is TGTGCCAGCAGTTTAAGAACGGCAGATACGCAGTATTTT.

The chain is built from TRBV20-1 and TRBJ1-2; no clear D gene. V was trimmed by 2 bases and J by 0 bases, leaving 1 base between them. Germline V gene data show CDR1 as DFQATT and CDR2 as SNEGSKA (reference sequence). The CDR3 is made up of 11 amino acids. CDR3 bases: TGCAGTGCTAGACCTAACTATGGCTACACCTTC. It encodes CSARPNYGYTF.

The J gene is TRBJ2-7, the V gene TRBV27, with 8 bases identical to TRBD1. Germline V lookup: CDR1 MNHEY, CDR2 SMNVEV (reference sequence). This CDR3 spans 15 amino acids. With 7 bases clipped from V and 4 bases from J, the junction kept 12 bases outside the gene matches. This CDR3 is CASIYRQGRTYEQYF. The CDR3, as DNA: TGTGCCAGCATCTACCGACAGGGGCGTACTTACGAGCAGTACTTC.